This note documents a single TCR beta chain sequence. These data come from a study of blood T cell repertoires in COVID-19. V was clipped by 3 bases and J by 0 bases; unmatched bases: 6. The CDR3 consists of 16 residues. Germline CDR1 reads MNHEY; CDR2 reads SVGAGI. Original processing methods: Amplification of reference gene primers provided the estimated nucleated cell counts. The table came from immunoSEQ multiplex PCR; TCRdb's copy has only in-frame clones and leaves some out. The DNA gave D and trimming, while V, J and clone size come from that table. Altogether 250,000 to 350,000 clones are present, roughly 90% being singletons, with the ten largest covering roughly 2.1%.

The sequenced sample consisted of peripheral blood. The chain has TRBV6-5 and TRBJ1-1; 8 bases are a match to TRBD1. This TCR derives from a man between 18 and 29 years old with active or convalescent COVID-19. CDR3: CASSYEPGQVNTEAFF. DNA for the CDR3: TGTGCCAGCAGTTATGAGCCGGGACAGGTGAACACTGAAGCTTTCTTT.